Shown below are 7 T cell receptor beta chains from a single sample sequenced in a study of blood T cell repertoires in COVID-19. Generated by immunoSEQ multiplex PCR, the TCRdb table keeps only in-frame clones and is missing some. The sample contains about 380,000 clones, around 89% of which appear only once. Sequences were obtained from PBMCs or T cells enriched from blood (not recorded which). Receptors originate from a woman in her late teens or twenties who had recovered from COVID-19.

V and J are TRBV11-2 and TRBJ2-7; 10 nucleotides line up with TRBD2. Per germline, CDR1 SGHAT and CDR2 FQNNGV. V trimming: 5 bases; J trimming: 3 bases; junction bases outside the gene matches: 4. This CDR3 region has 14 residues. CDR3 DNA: TGTGCCAGCAGCCGCCTAGCGGGGGTCTACGAGCAGTACTTC. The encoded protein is CASSRLAGVYEQYF.

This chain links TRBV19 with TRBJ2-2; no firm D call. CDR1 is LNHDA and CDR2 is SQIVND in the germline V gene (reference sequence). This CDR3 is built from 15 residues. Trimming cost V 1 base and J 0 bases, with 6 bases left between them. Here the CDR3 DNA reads TGTGCCAGTAGTATAGGGCTCACGAACACCGGGGAGCTGTTTTTT. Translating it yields CASSIGLTNTGELFF. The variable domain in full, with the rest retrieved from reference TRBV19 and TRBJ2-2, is DGGITQSPKYLFRKEGQNVTLSCEQNLNHDAMYWYRQDPGQGLRLIYYSQIVNDFQKGDIAEGYSVSREKKESFPLTVTSAQKNPTAFYLCASSIGLTNTGELFFGEGSRLTVL.

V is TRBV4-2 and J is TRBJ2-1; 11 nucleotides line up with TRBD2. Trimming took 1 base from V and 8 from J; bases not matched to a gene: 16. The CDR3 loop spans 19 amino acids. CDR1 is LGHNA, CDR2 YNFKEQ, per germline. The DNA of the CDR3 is TGTGCCAGCAGCCAAGCGGAGCCTTTTACTAGCGGGGGTGCTGATGAGCAGTTCTTC. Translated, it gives CASSQAEPFTSGGADEQFF.

CDR3 protein: CASSPYLAGQETQYF. CDR3 sequence (DNA): TGTGCCAGCAGTCCATACCTAGCGGGGCAAGAGACCCAGTACTTC. The chain employs TRBV27 and TRBJ2-5; 9 bases are a match to TRBD2. Germline CDR1 MNHEY, CDR2 SMNVEV (reference sequence). V trimming: 5 bases; J trimming: 2 bases; junction bases outside the gene matches: 6. The CDR3 is made up of 15 amino acids.

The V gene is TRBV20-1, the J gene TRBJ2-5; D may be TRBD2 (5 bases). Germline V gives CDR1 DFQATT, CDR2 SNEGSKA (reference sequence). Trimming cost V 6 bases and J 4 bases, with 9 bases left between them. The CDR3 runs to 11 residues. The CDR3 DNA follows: TGCAGTGCAAGCGCGGGAGAGACCCAGTACTTC. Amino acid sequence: CSASAGETQYF.

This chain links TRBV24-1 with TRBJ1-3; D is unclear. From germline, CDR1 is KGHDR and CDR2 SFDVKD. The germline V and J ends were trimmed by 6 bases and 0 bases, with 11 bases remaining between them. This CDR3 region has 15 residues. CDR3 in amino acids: CATSTGLISGNTIYF. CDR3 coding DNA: TGTGCCACCAGTACCGGACTGATCTCTGGAAACACCATATATTTT.

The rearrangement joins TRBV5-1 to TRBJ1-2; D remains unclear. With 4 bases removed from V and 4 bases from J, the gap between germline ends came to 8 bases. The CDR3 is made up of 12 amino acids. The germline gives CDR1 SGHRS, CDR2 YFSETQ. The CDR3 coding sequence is TGCGCCAGCAGCACAGACGGCTATGGCTACACCTTC. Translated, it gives CASSTDGYGYTF.